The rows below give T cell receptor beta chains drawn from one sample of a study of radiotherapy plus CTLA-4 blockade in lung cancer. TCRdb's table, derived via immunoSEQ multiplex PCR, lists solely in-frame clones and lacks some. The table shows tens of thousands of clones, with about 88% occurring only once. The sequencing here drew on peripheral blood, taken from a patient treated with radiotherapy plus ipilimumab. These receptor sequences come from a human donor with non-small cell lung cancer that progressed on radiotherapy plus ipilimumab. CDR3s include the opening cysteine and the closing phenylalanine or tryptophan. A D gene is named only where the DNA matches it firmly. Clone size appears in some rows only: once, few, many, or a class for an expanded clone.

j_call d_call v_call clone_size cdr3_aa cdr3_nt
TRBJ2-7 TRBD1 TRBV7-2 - CASSLSSRGLVEQYF TGTGCCAGCAGCTTATCTAGCAGGGGGCTAGTTGAGCAGTACTTC
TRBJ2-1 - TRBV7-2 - CASSLVYGSGNEQFF TGTGCCAGCAGCTTAGTGTATGGGAGCGGGAATGAGCAGTTCTTC
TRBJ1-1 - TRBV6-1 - CASSTDRLATEAFF TGTGCCAGCAGCACAGACAGGTTGGCCACTGAAGCTTTCTTT
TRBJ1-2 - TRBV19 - CASRGTLYGYTF TGTGCCAGCCGCGGGACACTCTATGGCTACACCTTC
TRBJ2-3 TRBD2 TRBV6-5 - CASRPSGNPDTQYF TGTGCCAGCAGGCCTAGCGGGAATCCGGATACGCAGTATTTT
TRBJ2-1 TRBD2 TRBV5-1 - CASSLGEGIYNEQFF TGCGCCAGCAGCCTGGGGGAGGGGATATACAATGAGCAGTTCTTC
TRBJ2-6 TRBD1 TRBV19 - CASSILPQGQAGAGANVLTF TGTGCCAGTAGTATTCTACCCCAGGGACAGGCCGGGGCGGGGGCCAACGTCCTGACTTTC
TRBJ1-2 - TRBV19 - CASSPDSYYGYTF TGTGCCAGTAGTCCGGACAGCTACTATGGCTACACCTTC
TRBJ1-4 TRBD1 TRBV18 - CASSPPGQHNEKLFF TGTGCCAGCTCACCCCCGGGACAGCATAATGAAAAACTGTTTTTT
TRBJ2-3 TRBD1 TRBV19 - CASSSRQGGTDTQYF TGTGCCAGTAGTTCAAGACAGGGGGGCACAGATACGCAGTATTTT
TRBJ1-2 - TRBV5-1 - CASSPEGRLTYGYTF TGCGCCAGCAGCCCGGAAGGGCGGCTTACCTATGGCTACACCTTC
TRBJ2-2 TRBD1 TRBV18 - CASSQTGTGVTGELFF TGTGCCAGCTCACAGACCGGGACAGGGGTCACCGGGGAGCTGTTTTTT
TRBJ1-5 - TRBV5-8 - CASSVDPGVGQPQHF TGTGCCAGCAGCGTAGACCCAGGGGTCGGGCAGCCCCAGCATTTT
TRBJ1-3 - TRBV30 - CAWSTVFRNTIYF TGTGCCTGGTCGACAGTTTTTCGAAACACCATATATTTT
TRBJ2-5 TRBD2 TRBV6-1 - CASRAELAGSETQYF TGTGCCAGCAGGGCCGAGCTAGCGGGGTCAGAGACCCAGTACTTC
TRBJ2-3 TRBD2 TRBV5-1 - CASSLVAGGTDTQYF TGCGCCAGCAGCTTGGTGGCGGGGGGTACAGATACGCAGTATTTT
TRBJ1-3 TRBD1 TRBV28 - CASSPGRGLAHTIYF TGTGCCAGCAGTCCAGGCAGGGGGCTTGCCCACACCATATATTTT
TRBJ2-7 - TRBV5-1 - CASSLGRRGFSYEQYF TGCGCCAGCAGCTTGGGTCGCAGGGGATTCTCCTACGAGCAGTACTTC
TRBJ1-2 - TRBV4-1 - CASSQGFTVRFYGYTF TGCGCCAGCAGCCAAGGCTTCACGGTCCGCTTCTATGGCTACACCTTC
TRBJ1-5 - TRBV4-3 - CASSQDPGGRQPQHF TGCGCCAGCAGCCAAGATCCCGGGGGACGTCAGCCCCAGCATTTT
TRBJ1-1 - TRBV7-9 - CASSPSGAQGTEAFF TGTGCCAGCAGCCCGTCTGGGGCCCAGGGGACTGAAGCTTTCTTT
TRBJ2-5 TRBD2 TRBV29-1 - CSVEAGGETQYF TGCAGCGTTGAGGCGGGAGGTGAGACCCAGTACTTC
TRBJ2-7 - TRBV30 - CAWSVLGGLNKQYF TGTGCCTGGAGTGTACTTGGGGGCCTTAACAAGCAGTACTTC
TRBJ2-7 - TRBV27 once CASSFRPGDYEQYF TGTGCCAGCAGTTTTCGGCCAGGGGACTACGAGCAGTACTTC
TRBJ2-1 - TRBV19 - CASSTSTLSYNEQFF TGTGCCAGTAGTACAAGCACCTTGTCCTACAATGAGCAGTTCTTC
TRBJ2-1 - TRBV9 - CASSGDTNNEQFF TGTGCCAGCAGCGGGGACACCAACAATGAGCAGTTCTTC
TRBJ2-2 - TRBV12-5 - CASGTSNTGELFF TGTGCTAGTGGTACCTCGAACACCGGGGAGCTGTTTTTT
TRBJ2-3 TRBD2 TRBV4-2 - CASGAKGLAGEGDTQYF TGTGCCAGCGGGGCCAAGGGACTAGCGGGAGAGGGAGATACGCAGTATTTT
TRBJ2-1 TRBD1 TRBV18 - CASSPGTGGAAEQFF TGTGCCAGCTCACCGGGGACAGGGGGGGCGGCTGAGCAGTTCTTC
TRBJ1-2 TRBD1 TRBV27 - CASSRDRSYGYTF TGTGCCAGCAGCCGGGACAGGAGCTATGGCTACACCTTC
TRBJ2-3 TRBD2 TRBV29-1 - CSAQRERLRWDTQYF TGCAGCGCTCAGCGGGAGCGCTTGCGATGGGATACGCAGTATTTT
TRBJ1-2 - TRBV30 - CACTRPGLNYGYTF TGTGCCTGTACCAGACCGGGACTTAACTATGGCTACACCTTC
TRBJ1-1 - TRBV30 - CAWSGRGNTEAFF TGTGCCTGGAGCGGTAGGGGGAACACTGAAGCTTTCTTT
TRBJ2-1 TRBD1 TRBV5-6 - CASNPGTGPYNEQFF TGTGCCAGCAACCCCGGGACAGGGCCCTACAATGAGCAGTTCTTC
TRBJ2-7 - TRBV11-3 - CASSLDSGFRSEQYF TGTGCCAGCAGCTTAGATTCGGGTTTTCGTTCCGAGCAGTACTTC
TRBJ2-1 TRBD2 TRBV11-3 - CASSLTGLAGGNEQFF TGTGCCAGCAGCTTAACCGGACTAGCGGGAGGGAATGAGCAGTTCTTC
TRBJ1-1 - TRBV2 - CASSVRVNTMNTEAFF TGTGCCAGCAGTGTCCGGGTAAATACAATGAACACTGAAGCTTTCTTT
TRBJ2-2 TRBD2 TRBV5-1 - CASSSSGVNTGELFF TGCGCCAGCAGTTCAAGCGGGGTCAACACCGGGGAGCTGTTTTTT
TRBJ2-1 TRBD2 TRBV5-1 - CASSAGTSGKDEQFF TGCGCCAGCAGCGCCGGGACTAGCGGGAAAGATGAGCAGTTCTTC
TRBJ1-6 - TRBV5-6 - CASSLGGVDSPLHF TGTGCCAGCAGCTTGGGAGGGGTTGATTCACCCCTCCACTTT
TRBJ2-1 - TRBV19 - CASNRLAGKDEQFF TGTGCCAGTAATCGGCTAGCCGGTAAGGATGAGCAGTTCTTC
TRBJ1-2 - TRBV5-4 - CASSLVGSYGYTF TGTGCCAGCAGCTTGGTTGGCAGCTATGGCTACACCTTC
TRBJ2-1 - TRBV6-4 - CASSAGLLNEQFF TGTGCCAGCAGTGCCGGACTTCTCAATGAGCAGTTCTTC
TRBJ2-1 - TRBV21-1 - CASSTSSSGASNEQFF TGTGCCAGCAGCACGTCTTCTAGCGGGGCCTCGAATGAGCAGTTCTTC
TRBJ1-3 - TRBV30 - CAWSVRKSSGNTIYF TGTGCCTGGAGTGTCCGCAAGAGCTCTGGAAACACCATATATTTT
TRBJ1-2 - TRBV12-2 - CASRLSNQGGTNYGYTF TGTGCAAGTCGCTTATCAAATCAGGGGGGCACTAACTATGGCTACACCTTC
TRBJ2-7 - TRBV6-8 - CASSYSDEQYF TGTGCCAGCAGTTACTCAGACGAGCAGTACTTC
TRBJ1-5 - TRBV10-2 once CASSEWEASNQPQHF TGCGCCAGCAGTGAGTGGGAGGCGAGCAATCAGCCCCAGCATTTT
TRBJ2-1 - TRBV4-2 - CASSHDRPYNEQFF TGTGCCAGCAGCCATGACAGGCCCTACAATGAGCAGTTCTTC
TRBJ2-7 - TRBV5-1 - CASSSGLIDRHEQYF TGCGCCAGCAGCTCCGGACTCATCGACCGACACGAGCAGTACTTC
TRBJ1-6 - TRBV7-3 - CASSQTAGNSPLHF TGTGCCAGCAGCCAGACGGCCGGGAATTCACCCCTCCACTTT
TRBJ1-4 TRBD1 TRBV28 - CASSTGQGLSKLFF TGTGCCAGCAGCACTGGACAGGGCTTATCAAAACTGTTTTTT
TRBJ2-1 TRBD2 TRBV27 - CASSLGLAREQFF TGTGCCAGCAGTTTGGGACTAGCACGTGAGCAGTTCTTC
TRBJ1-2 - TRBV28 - CASLPPDSFYYGYTF TGTGCCAGCCTTCCCCCGGACAGCTTTTATTATGGCTACACCTTC
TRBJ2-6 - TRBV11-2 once CASSSAAGRANVLTF TGTGCCAGCAGCTCTGCCGCTGGGAGGGCCAACGTCCTGACTTTC